The T cell receptor beta chain under discussion was sequenced for a study of T-cell reconstitution after alpha-beta-depleted transplantation in children. The TCRbeta library was prepared with unique molecular identifiers. Using its own MiXCR run on the PCR reads, TCRdb lists one record per CDR3 protein. The data show some 500,000 distinct CDR3 sequences, with about 16% seen just once and 3.3% held by the top ten. The sample was PBMCs from the stem cell graft donor, taken from the stem cell graft. The sequence derives from a human donor who donated a stem cell graft to a child with acute lymphoblastic leukemia.

CDR3 DNA: TGCGCCAGCAGTTACGTCCCCGGGACAGGGTCCTACGAGCAGTACTTC. It is translated as CASSYVPGTGSYEQYF. The chain uses TRBV5-1 and TRBJ2-7; 9 bases map to TRBD1. The junction had 10 bases not matched to a gene; V was cut back by 5 bases and J by 1 base. The length of the CDR3 is 16 residues. CDR1 and CDR2 from the germline V gene are SGHRS and YFSETQ.